This T cell receptor (beta chain) was sequenced in a study of Ad26.COV2.S vaccination and SARS-CoV-2 variants. Study-wide context: Donor was in the COV1001 Ad26.COV2.S trial arm.

Produced via immunoSEQ multiplex PCR; TCRdb's table is partial and in-frame only. This sample has fewer than 400,000 clones, with 85% found just once. Study conclusions and caveats: Possible underestimation of total T cell responses by the TCR breadth and depth analyses was noted. Ad26.COV2.S recipients had broader spike-specific TCRs (P = 0.0014).

CDR1 and CDR2 from the germline V gene are MDHEN and SYDVKM. The CDR3 sequence is 12 residues long. V lost 6 bases and J 10 bases, leaving 14 bases between the germline ends. Specified treatment: roughly 19 received Ad26.COV2.S at low or high dose, single or two shots; roughly five received placebo; per-sample allocation not given. Day 63 after the first vaccine or placebo injection was the time point for sampling. Of note for this clone: What it recognizes is unknown.

This TCR was recovered from a person aged 18 to 59 who received the Ad26.COV2.S COVID-19 vaccine or a placebo. This chain links TRBV28 with TRBJ2-3; D is unresolved. Specimen: peripheral blood, collected in a trial of Ad26.COV2.S vaccine versus placebo. In nucleotides, the CDR3 is TGTGCCAGCAGCTCCTTCAGTACGGCGCAGTATTTT. This encodes CASSSFSTAQYF.